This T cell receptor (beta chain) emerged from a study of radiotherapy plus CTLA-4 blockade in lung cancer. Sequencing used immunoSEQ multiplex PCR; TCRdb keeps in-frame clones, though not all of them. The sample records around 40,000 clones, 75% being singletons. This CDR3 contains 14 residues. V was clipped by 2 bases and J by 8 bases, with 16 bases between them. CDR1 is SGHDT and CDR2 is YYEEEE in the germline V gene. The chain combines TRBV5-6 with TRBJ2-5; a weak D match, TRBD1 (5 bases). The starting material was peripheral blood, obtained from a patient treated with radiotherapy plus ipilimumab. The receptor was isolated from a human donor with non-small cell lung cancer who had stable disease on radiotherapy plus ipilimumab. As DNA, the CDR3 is TGTGCCAGCAGCTTTACACAAGTACAGGCAACCCAGTACTTC. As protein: CASSFTQVQATQYF.